The 31 T cell receptor beta chains reported below all come from one sample, sequenced in a study of blood T cell repertoires in COVID-19. Some clones are missing from TCRdb's copy, which holds only in-frame ones; the method was immunoSEQ multiplex PCR. The data show around 100,000 clones, more than 75% seen once. Specimen: peripheral blood. These receptors came from a human donor in a cohort sampled during active COVID-19.

V is TRBV3-1 (or the pseudogene TRBV3-2) and J is TRBJ2-7; D uncertain. Trimming left V 5 bases short and J 5 bases short, with 7 bases between. Germline V lookup: CDR1 LGHDT, CDR2 YNNKEL (reference sequence). This CDR3 comprises 11 residues. The CDR3 protein is CASSSRHEQYF. The CDR3 DNA reads as TGTGCCAGCAGCTCCCGTCACGAGCAGTACTTC.

The gene calls are TRBV13 and TRBJ2-7, with TRBD2 as a possible D gene (7 bases). Germline values: CDR1 PRHDT, CDR2 FYEKMQ (reference sequence). This CDR3 contains 13 residues. Trimming shortened V by 6 bases and J by 2 bases, and 11 bases separated the two germline ends. In DNA form, the CDR3 reads TGTGCCAGCAGTGAGGGGGGGACCTACGAGCAGTACTTC. This encodes CASSEGGTYEQYF.

CDR3: CASSPLHLPSSMNTEAFF. The CDR3 nucleotides are TGTGCCAGCAGCCCTTTGCACCTTCCCTCCTCTATGAACACTGAAGCTTTCTTT. The chain employs TRBV7-2 and TRBJ1-1; D uncertain. The CDR3 extends over 18 amino acids. Germline V gives CDR1 SGHTA, CDR2 FQGNSA. V lost 5 bases, J lost 0 bases, and 22 bases lay in between.

V is TRBV9 and J is TRBJ1-1; maybe TRBD1 (6 bases). CDR1 SGDLS and CDR2 YYNGEE come from the germline V gene. V dropped 0 bases and J dropped 0 bases, with 6 bases sitting between them. CDR3 length: 14 residues. For the CDR3, the DNA is TGTGCCAGCAGCGTAGCAGGGGTGAACACTGAAGCTTTCTTT. Encoded protein: CASSVAGVNTEAFF.

In the case of this clone: Other DNA sequences from this sample encode an identical CDR3 as well. The chain couples TRBV29-1 to TRBJ1-1; TRBD1 matches at 8 bases. The CDR3 length is 13 residues. In germline, CDR1 is SQVTM, CDR2 ANQGSEA. The V gene end was trimmed by 6 bases and the J gene end by 1 base; junction bases not matched to a gene: 4. CDR3 sequence (DNA): TGCAGCGTCCGGACAGGGAGGAACACTGAAGCTTTCTTT. Residues: CSVRTGRNTEAFF.

This clone appeared a few times. The rearrangement links TRBV6-2 or TRBV6-3 to TRBJ1-5; 12 bases agree with TRBD1. CDR1 is MNHEY, CDR2 SVGEGT, per germline. After removal of 5 bases from V and 9 bases from J, the junction contained 11 bases not matched to a gene. This CDR3 comprises 16 residues. CDR3 amino acids: CASSPGDRGQYSPQHF. The CDR3 bases are TGTGCCAGCAGTCCCGGGGACAGGGGGCAGTATTCGCCCCAGCATTTT.

This clone was detected only once. The V call is TRBV5-4, the J call TRBJ2-3, with 8 nucleotides matching TRBD2. V trimming: 1 base; J trimming: 0 bases; junction bases outside the gene matches: 4. Germline V gene sequence: CDR1 SGHNT, CDR2 YYREEE (reference sequence). CDR3 length: 16 amino acids. CDR3 sequence (DNA): TGTGCCAGCAGCTTGTCGGCGGGGGGAAGCACAGATACGCAGTATTTT. It translates to CASSLSAGGSTDTQYF.

CDR3 nucleotides: TGTGCCAGCTCTACGGGACAGACGTACCAAGAGACCCAGTACTTC. Protein product: CASSTGQTYQETQYF. This chain joins TRBV18 and TRBJ2-5; TRBD1 aligns across 7 bases. Germline CDR1 reads KGHSH; CDR2 reads LQKENI. This CDR3 contains 15 residues. V lost 6 bases and J lost 0; bases outside the gene matches: 7.

The V gene is TRBV7-2, the J gene TRBJ2-7, with TRBD2 matching 11 bases. The CDR3 extends over 14 amino acids. CDR1 is SGHTA, CDR2 FQGNSA, per germline. J was trimmed by 1 base and V by 8 bases; bases with no gene match: 4. The CDR3 loop reads CASASSGGSYEQYF. Here the CDR3 DNA reads TGTGCCAGCGCTTCTAGCGGGGGGTCCTACGAGCAGTACTTC.

The rearrangement links TRBV7-2 to TRBJ2-7; D ambiguous. CDR1 and CDR2 from the germline V gene are SGHTA and FQGNSA. This CDR3 comprises 16 residues. The V gene lost 5 bases and the J gene lost 3 bases, with 20 bases spanning the gap. The CDR3 region has the DNA TGTGCCAGCAGCCCACATCTGGGCCCTCAGATCTACGAGCAGTACTTC. Residues: CASSPHLGPQIYEQYF.

J is TRBJ1-1 and V is TRBV19, with D possibly being TRBD1 (6 bases). Germline CDR1 is LNHDA and CDR2 is SQIVND (reference sequence). Trimming took off 3 bases at V and 6 bases at J, with 23 bases between the two ends. The CDR3 has 17 residues. The CDR3 loop reads CASSIPYITGITAEAFF. The CDR3 coding sequence is TGTGCCAGTAGTATCCCCTACATCACAGGGATAACCGCTGAAGCTTTCTTT.

The rearrangement links TRBV7-8 to TRBJ2-5; 10 nucleotides align to TRBD1. CDR3 size: 15 residues. Germline V gene lookup returns CDR1 SGHVS and CDR2 FQNEAQ. V lost 5 bases and J lost 6; bases outside the gene matches: 9. CDR3 sequence (DNA): TGTGCCAGCAGCCAGTCGGACAGGGGGAGAAAGACCCAGTACTTC. This encodes CASSQSDRGRKTQYF.

This chain connects TRBV27 to TRBJ2-2, with 9 bases fitting TRBD1. Unmatched junction bases numbered 8, after V lost 5 bases and J lost 4 bases. This CDR3 contains 16 residues. CDR1 and CDR2 from the germline V gene are MNHEY and SMNVEV (reference sequence). The CDR3 bases are TGTGCCAGCAGTCGTAGGGACAGGGAGGGCACCGGGGAGCTGTTTTTT. The encoded protein is CASSRRDREGTGELFF.

This clone occurred a few times. The chain is built from TRBV30 and TRBJ1-2, with D maybe TRBD1 (6 bases). Germline V gives CDR1 GTSNPN, CDR2 SVGIG (reference sequence). V was shortened by 1 base and J by 4 bases, with 16 bases between the two germline ends. The CDR3 contains 15 residues. Here the CDR3 reads CAWSDVVGGTYGYTF. Here the CDR3 DNA reads TGTGCCTGGAGTGATGTGGTTGGGGGCACCTATGGCTACACCTTC.

The chain joins TRBV5-1 to TRBJ2-5; TRBD2 aligns across 10 bases. CDR3 length: 16 residues. Looked up from germline, CDR1 is SGHRS and CDR2 is YFSETQ. Trimming took 4 bases from V and 6 from J; bases not matched to a gene: 12. CDR3 loop: CASSPTGLATSKTQYF. The CDR3 region has the DNA TGCGCCAGCAGCCCCACGGGACTAGCGACTTCAAAGACCCAGTACTTC.

This rearrangement joins TRBV5-5 to TRBJ2-7; TRBD2 matches 7 bases. CDR1 and CDR2 from the germline V gene are SGHKS and YYEKEE (reference sequence). V lost 3 bases, J lost 6 bases, and 6 bases stayed unmatched. The length of the CDR3 is 13 residues. CDR3 residues: CASSYGGGFEQYF. In nucleotides, the CDR3 is TGTGCCAGCAGCTATGGGGGGGGGTTCGAGCAGTACTTC.

The chain combines TRBV5-6 with TRBJ1-1; 7 nucleotides match TRBD1. The CDR3 covers 15 residues. V gave up 4 bases and J gave up 6 bases; unmatched junction bases: 12. Germline CDR1 and CDR2: SGHDT and YYEEEE. DNA of the CDR3: TGTGCCAGCAGCCCTGACAGGGCGTCAGTGGCTGAAGCTTTCTTT. Residues: CASSPDRASVAEAFF.

This clone was counted a few times. The V gene is TRBV6-5, the J gene TRBJ2-1, with 7 bases identical to TRBD1. This CDR3 spans 13 amino acids. Germline CDR1 reads MNHEY; CDR2 reads SVGAGI. The trim removed 5 bases at V and 9 bases at J, leaving 7 bases unmatched. In DNA, the CDR3 is TGTGCCAGCAGTCCGGGACAGATCGCTGAGCAGTTCTTC. Its protein is CASSPGQIAEQFF.

The chain links TRBV19 to TRBJ2-2, with D maybe TRBD2 (6 bases). CDR3 length: 15 amino acids. Germline values: CDR1 LNHDA, CDR2 SQIVND (reference sequence). Trimming took off 3 bases at V and 4 bases at J, with 12 bases between the two ends. In DNA form, the CDR3 reads TGTGCCAGTAGTATGGAGGGAACGGGCACCGGGGAGCTGTTTTTT. Its translation is CASSMEGTGTGELFF.

There are a few counts of this clone. The V and J genes are TRBV10-2 and TRBJ2-7; 9 nucleotides align to TRBD2. The CDR3 loop spans 15 amino acids. Germline values: CDR1 WSHSY, CDR2 SAAADI. J was trimmed by 2 bases and V by 0 bases; bases with no gene match: 2. CDR3 in DNA: TGCGCCAGCAGTGAGTCGCTAGCGGGACCCTACGAGCAGTACTTC. This translates into CASSESLAGPYEQYF.

The rearrangement links TRBV27 to TRBJ2-1; D unresolved. This CDR3 spans 16 amino acids. The ends were cut back, 8 bases at V and 0 bases at J, with 17 bases in the middle. CDR1 is MNHEY, CDR2 SMNVEV, per germline (reference sequence). The chain's CDR3 is CASLPSGRGSYNEQFF. CDR3 in DNA: TGTGCCAGCCTTCCCTCTGGCCGAGGCTCCTACAATGAGCAGTTCTTC.

V usage is TRBV19 and J usage is TRBJ2-5; TRBD2 matches at 7 bases. The ends lost 5 bases at V and 4 bases at J; junction bases unmatched: 10. The CDR3 runs 15 residues. From germline, CDR1 is LNHDA and CDR2 SQIVND (reference sequence). The CDR3 coding sequence is TGTGCCAGTAGTCTCCTGGGAGGGAGCGGAGAGACCCAGTACTTC. It translates to CASSLLGGSGETQYF.

This clone has only a few counts. The chain joins TRBV19 to TRBJ2-3; 10 nucleotides agree with TRBD2. Trimming cost V 3 bases and J 1 base; bases outside gene matches: 4. CDR1 and CDR2 from the germline V gene are LNHDA and SQIVND (reference sequence). This CDR3 comprises 16 residues. The CDR3 sequence is CASSMVLAGGTDTQYF. The CDR3 DNA follows: TGTGCCAGTAGTATGGTCCTAGCGGGAGGCACAGATACGCAGTATTTT.

The chain has TRBV6-2 or TRBV6-3 and TRBJ2-3; D unresolved. Per the germline V gene, CDR1 is MNHEY and CDR2 is SVGEGT. The CDR3 is made up of 17 amino acids. V lost 0 bases and J 5 bases, leaving 18 bases between the germline ends. The DNA for the CDR3 is TGTGCCAGCAGTTACTCCTCGGCACTATATACCCAAGATACGCAGTATTTT. Its protein is CASSYSSALYTQDTQYF.

This clone was counted a single time. CDR3 region: CASSPPGQGARETQYF. CDR3 bases: TGTGCCAGCAGCCCGCCGGGACAGGGGGCGAGGGAGACCCAGTACTTC. This chain connects TRBV7-2 to TRBJ2-5; 12 nucleotides match TRBD1. The V gene end was trimmed by 5 bases and the J gene end by 5 bases; junction bases not matched to a gene: 9. Germline loops: CDR1 SGHTA, CDR2 FQGNSA. The CDR3 runs to 16 residues.

The chain recombines TRBV7-2 with TRBJ1-1; TRBD1 is a possible D gene (5 bases). Trimming pared 1 base from V and 4 bases from J, leaving 16 bases between. The CDR3 runs 16 residues. The germline CDR1 and CDR2 sequences are SGHTA and FQGNSA. The CDR3 loop is CASSLGSGHSTTEAFF. CDR3 nucleotide sequence: TGTGCCAGCAGCTTAGGGTCTGGACACAGTACCACTGAAGCTTTCTTT.

Only a few counts were recorded for this clone. V and J are TRBV4-1 and TRBJ2-7; 9 positions match TRBD2. The germline gives CDR1 MGHRA, CDR2 YSYEKL. The trim removed 1 base at V and 2 bases at J, leaving 3 bases unmatched. The CDR3 covers 15 residues. DNA for the CDR3: TGCGCCAGCAGCCAAGGGATAGCGGGGGCCTACGAGCAGTACTTC. Translation gives CASSQGIAGAYEQYF.

This chain joins TRBV11-2 and TRBJ2-2; 8 nucleotides line up with TRBD1. Germline V gene sequence: CDR1 SGHAT, CDR2 FQNNGV. The trim removed 5 bases at V and 6 bases at J, leaving 14 bases unmatched. The CDR3 extends over 17 amino acids. The CDR3 is CASSPGQASGSPGELFF. CDR3 in DNA: TGTGCCAGCAGCCCGGGACAGGCGAGTGGGTCGCCCGGGGAGCTGTTTTTT.

This clone is a singleton in its sample. The chain has TRBV13 and TRBJ2-7; D may be TRBD2 (5 bases). The germline CDR1 and CDR2 sequences are PRHDT and FYEKMQ (reference sequence). V lost 3 bases and J 5 bases, leaving 14 bases between the germline ends. This CDR3 has 14 residues. Here the CDR3 reads CASSLGFPGDEQYF. Here the CDR3 DNA reads TGTGCCAGCAGCTTGGGGTTCCCCGGGGACGAGCAGTACTTC.

This chain uses TRBV1 with TRBJ2-3; the D call of TRBD2 is as the table states it, not checked on the DNA. TRBV1 is listed as a pseudogene. The CDR3 has 16 amino acids. The CDR3 reads CTSSQGERVSTDTQYF. The CDR3 nucleotides read TGCACCAGCAGCCAAGGGGAGCGGGTTAGCACAGATACGCAGTATTTT.

V gene TRBV5-1 combines with J gene TRBJ2-1, with TRBD1 identical over 10 bases. Losses at the gene ends were 7 bases for V and 2 bases for J; bases not matched to a gene: 0. This CDR3 spans 13 amino acids. Germline V CDR1 and CDR2: SGHRS, YFSETQ. The CDR3: CASGQGAYNEQFF. The CDR3 DNA reads as TGCGCCAGCGGACAGGGGGCCTACAATGAGCAGTTCTTC.